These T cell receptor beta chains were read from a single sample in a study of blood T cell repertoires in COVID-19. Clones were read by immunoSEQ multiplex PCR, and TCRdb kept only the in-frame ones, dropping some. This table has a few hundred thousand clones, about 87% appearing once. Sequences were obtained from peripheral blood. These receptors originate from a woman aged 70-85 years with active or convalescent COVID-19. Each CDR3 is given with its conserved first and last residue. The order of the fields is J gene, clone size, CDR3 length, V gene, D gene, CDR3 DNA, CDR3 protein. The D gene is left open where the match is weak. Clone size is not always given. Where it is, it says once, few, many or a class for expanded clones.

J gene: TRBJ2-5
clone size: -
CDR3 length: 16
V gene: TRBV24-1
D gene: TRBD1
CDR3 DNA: TGTGCCACCAGTGATTCAGGACAGGGGGCGGGGGAGACCCAGTACTTC
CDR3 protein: CATSDSGQGAGETQYF

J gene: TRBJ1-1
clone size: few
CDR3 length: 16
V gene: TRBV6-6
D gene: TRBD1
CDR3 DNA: TGTGCCAGCAGTGGCCCCAGGGGGTATTCGAACACTGAAGCTTTCTTT
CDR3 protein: CASSGPRGYSNTEAFF

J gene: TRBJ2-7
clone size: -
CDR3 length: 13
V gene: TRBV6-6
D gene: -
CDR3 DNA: TGTGCCACCAGGTGGGGGCCGGCCTACGAGCAGTACTTC
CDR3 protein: CATRWGPAYEQYF

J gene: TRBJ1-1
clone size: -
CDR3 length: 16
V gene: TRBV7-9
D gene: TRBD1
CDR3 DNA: TGTGCCAGCAGCGGACTTTTACAGGGGTCGGGCACTGAAGCTTTCTTT
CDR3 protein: CASSGLLQGSGTEAFF

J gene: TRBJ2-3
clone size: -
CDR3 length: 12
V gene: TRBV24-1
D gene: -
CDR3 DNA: TGTGCCACCAGCCTTAGCGGTGCCACGGAGTATTTT
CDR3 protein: CATSLSGATEYF

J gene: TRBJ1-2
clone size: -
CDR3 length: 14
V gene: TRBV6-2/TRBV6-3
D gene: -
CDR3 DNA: TGTGCCAGCAGTTACTCTAGGGGGATCTATGGCTACACCTTC
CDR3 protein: CASSYSRGIYGYTF

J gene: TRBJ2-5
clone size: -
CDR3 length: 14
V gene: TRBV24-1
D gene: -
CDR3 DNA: TGTGCCACCAGTGAGAGGGGGTTACGAGAGACCCAGTACTTC
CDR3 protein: CATSERGLRETQYF

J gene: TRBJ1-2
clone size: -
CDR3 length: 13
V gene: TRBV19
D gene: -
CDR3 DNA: TGTGCCAGTAGTACAGGCCTGGACTATGGCTACACCTTC
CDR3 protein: CASSTGLDYGYTF

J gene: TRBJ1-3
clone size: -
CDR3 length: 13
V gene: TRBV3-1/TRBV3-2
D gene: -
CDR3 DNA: TGTGCCAGCAGCCAAGGTACTGGAAACACCATATATTTT
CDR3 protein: CASSQGTGNTIYF

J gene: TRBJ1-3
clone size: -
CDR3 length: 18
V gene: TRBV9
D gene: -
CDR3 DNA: TGTGCCAGCAGCGTAGATGCTGGATGGGGCTTGTCTGGAAACACCATATATTTT
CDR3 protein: CASSVDAGWGLSGNTIYF

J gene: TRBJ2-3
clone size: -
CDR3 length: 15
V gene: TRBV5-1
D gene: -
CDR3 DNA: TGCGCCAGCAGCTTGAAAAGGGGTGGGACAGATACGCAGTATTTT
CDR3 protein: CASSLKRGGTDTQYF

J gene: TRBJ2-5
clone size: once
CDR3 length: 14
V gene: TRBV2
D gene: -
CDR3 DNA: TGTGCCAGCAGTGAAACGAGGGTGGTGGAGACCCAGTACTTC
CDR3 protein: CASSETRVVETQYF

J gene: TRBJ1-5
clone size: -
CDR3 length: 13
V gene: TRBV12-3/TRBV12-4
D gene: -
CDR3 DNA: TGTGCCAGCAGTTTAGAAACCAGTCAGCCCCAGCATTTT
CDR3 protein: CASSLETSQPQHF

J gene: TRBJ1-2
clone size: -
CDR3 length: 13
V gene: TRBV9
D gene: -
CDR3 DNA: TGTGCCAGCAGGAGGGACTTAAACTATGGCTACACCTTC
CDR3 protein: CASRRDLNYGYTF

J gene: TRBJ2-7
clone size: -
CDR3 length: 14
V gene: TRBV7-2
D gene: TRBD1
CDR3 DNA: TGTGCCAGCAGCTTGACAGGGTTGACCTACGAGCAGTACTTC
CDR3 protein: CASSLTGLTYEQYF

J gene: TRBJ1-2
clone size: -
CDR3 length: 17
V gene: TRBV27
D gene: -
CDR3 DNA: TGTGCCAGCAGTTTACGGGGAGACTTTAGGCGGGTCTATGGCTACACCTTC
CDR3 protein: CASSLRGDFRRVYGYTF

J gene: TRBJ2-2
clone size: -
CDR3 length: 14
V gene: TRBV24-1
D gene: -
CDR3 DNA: TGTGCCACCTCTACCCGCCGGAACACCGGGGAGCTGTTTTTT
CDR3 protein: CATSTRRNTGELFF

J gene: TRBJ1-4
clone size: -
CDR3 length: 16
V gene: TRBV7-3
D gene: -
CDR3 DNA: TGTGCCAGCAGCTTAATAGGCGGTCGGGTAGGCGAAAAACTGTTTTTT
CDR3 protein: CASSLIGGRVGEKLFF

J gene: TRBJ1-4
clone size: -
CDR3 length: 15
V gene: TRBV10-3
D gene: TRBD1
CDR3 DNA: TGTGCCATCAGTGGGTCCGGACAGGGCGGTGAAAAACTGTTTTTT
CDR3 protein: CAISGSGQGGEKLFF